This entry describes one TCR beta chain. This clonotype was counted a few times. The target of this receptor is not known. Nothing much larger sits one base from this clone, and base qualities are not available. Library prep was done by 5' RACE. Sequencer: Illumina HiSeq 2500. The second PCR ran for roughly 7 to 11 cycles and used a J-beta primer mix along with a sample-barcoded 5' primer. Each TCR beta cDNA molecule received a unique molecular identifier from a template-switch 5' adaptor carrying 12 random nucleotides. Each sample yielded at least 3 million CDR3-containing paired-end reads. All of the RNA was converted into first-strand cDNA using the Mint cDNA synthesis kit, with a TRBC-specific oligonucleotide serving as the primer. All cDNA was treated with uracil-DNA glycosylase and then went through a first 18-cycle PCR with the universal primers M1SS and BC2_uni_R. The study's own analysis went as follows. Normalization of each sample was performed by random selection of 1 million high-quality reads, each carrying a distinct molecular identifier. Instead of being binned into consensus sequences, reads that shared molecular identifiers were thrown out. MiTCR, run with a Q25 quality threshold and the strictest error-elimination algorithm, handled CDR3 identification, clonotype clustering and error correction. A nonparametric unseen species model using Euler transformation provided a lower-bound estimate of total TCR beta diversity. The public reads were quality trimmed at Q25 with fastp and then assembled into clones with MiXCR by TCRdb, keeping productive beta chains. Rows with one shared CDR3 protein collapse into an entry with the most common genes and DNA. The V and J calls come from TCRdb's annotation, not from the publication. The sample table shows approximately 800,000 distinct CDR3 sequences, and about 26% are seen once. Jointly, the top ten make up 3% of the sample.

The donors were around 39 Caucasian individuals from Russia, aged 6 to 90 years, who were systemically healthy. Each donor gave around 9.9 milliliters of peripheral blood, collected into EDTA-treated Vacutainer tubes. PBMCs were isolated by Ficoll-Paque density-gradient centrifugation, with at least 6.5 million obtained per sample. Total RNA, at least 5 micrograms per sample, was extracted from PBMCs with Trizol reagent. Naive CD45RAhigh/CD27high T cell percentages were measured by flow cytometry on a PBMC aliquot from every donor. Trimming removed 2 bases from V and 6 bases from J; the gene matches leave 2 bases unexplained. Measured from the cysteine to the phenylalanine, the CDR3 is 14 residues long. Kept here is only the CDR3 DNA, which spans 42 bases and is read in frame from base 1. In the germline V gene, CDR1 corresponds to ENHRY and CDR2 to SYGVKD. The sample comes from a study of blood T cells in healthy people across ages (dated by TCRdb to 2015 to 2017). As for the study more broadly: Template switching captured roughly one uniquely barcoded TCR beta cDNA molecule per two T cells in model experiments. The study measured age-related changes in TCR beta repertoire diversity using deep sequencing normalized with unique cDNA molecular identifiers. The donors were split into four age groups: young (average about 15 years), middle-aged (around 40), aged (62) and long-lived (82). Two additional independent replicas of 1 million unique cDNA reads from the same blood draw were analyzed for two donors (one aged 18 to 29 and one aged 80 or older). General conclusions and limits of the study: Observed TCR beta diversity per million T cells fell roughly linearly with age, and a significant reduction was already apparent by age approximately 40. Since profiling was done on bulk unsorted PBMCs, naive and antigen-experienced compartments could not be conclusively compared. A strong correlation was found between observed TCR beta diversity and the percentage of naive T cells measured by flow cytometry. The long-lived group showed more naive CD4+ T cells, fewer expanded clones and increased TCR diversity than the aged group, suggesting age selection. Estimates of total diversity based on one million sequenced T cells were regarded as lower bounds and as underestimates. The CMV infection status of donors was not known, potentially confounding age-related changes in expanded clonotypes.

The data were also submitted as part of a second study, on T cells of mothers and their children. As that second paper reports: Donors were nine systemically healthy Caucasian individuals: three mothers and their six children. cDNA synthesis consumed the entire amount of extracted RNA, loaded at approximately 1.6 ug RNA in each 15 ul reaction. In the second PCR, the M1S primer added sample barcodes and 2-4 random nucleotides. Over 8 million TCR beta CDR3 reads came from each mother, compared with some 3 million reads from each child. In both related and unrelated pairs, thymic selection shapes the output of TCR recombination in a similar way, with inherited differences having only a minor effect. Normalized repertoire overlap was always found to be slightly, but never significantly, higher in related mother-child pairs than in unrelated mother-child pairs. With a sensitivity of approximately 100 clones per million clonotypes, no persistent microchimeric T cell clones were detected. Deep NGS was used in the study to compare the TCR beta repertoires of mothers and children and to look for features that separate related mother-child pairs from unrelated individuals. The mean age was roughly 40 +/- 4 years for the mothers and about 12 +/- 4 years for the children. Libraries were sequenced on Illumina HiSeq 2000 with 100+100 nt paired-end reads after adapter ligation with NEBNext reagents. To prevent cross-contamination, the mother and child libraries were prepared a month apart and were sequenced in separate runs. Between roughly 500,000 and 2,100,000 distinct TCR beta clonotypes were identified per donor. Naive TCR beta clonotypes were estimated from low-frequency clonotypes matched to each donor's FACS-determined naive share, without sorting.

Recombination joined TRBV10-3 with TRBJ2-2; 8 bases in the junction line up with TRBD2. Specimen: blood. The clonotype comes from a boy younger than 18 in good health. The CDR3 amino acid sequence is: CAISEARGAGELFF. The sequence in DNA is TGTGCCATCAGTGAGGCGCGGGGGGCCGGGGAGCTGTTTTTT.